This is a list of T cell receptor beta chains from one sample in a study of shared clonotypes between healthy human individuals. The protocol was immunoSEQ multiplex PCR, while the TCRdb copy is restricted to in-frame clones and leaves out a portion. Of millions of clones listed, approximately 90% are singletons. The sample comprised naive CD4+ T cells sorted from blood. The source of these receptors is a man aged 18 to 29 in good health. The CDR3 runs from the conserved cysteine through the conserved F or W. The D gene is left open where the match is weak. Expanded clones are given a class, and other clones once, few, many or no size at all.

few | TRBD1 | TRBJ1-1 | TRBV2 | CASRGDRGRTEAFF | TGTGCCAGCAGGGGGGACAGGGGGAGAACTGAAGCTTTCTTT
. | . | TRBJ2-1 | TRBV7-2 | CASSLEGSRNNEQFF | TGTGCCAGCAGCTTAGAGGGGAGTAGGAACAATGAGCAGTTCTTC
. | . | TRBJ1-4 | TRBV30 | CAWRPETNEKLFF | TGTGCCTGGCGTCCGGAAACTAATGAAAAACTGTTTTTT
. | . | TRBJ2-5 | TRBV5-6 | CASSLRHGETQYF | TGTGCCAGCAGCTTGCGCCACGGCGAGACCCAGTACTTC
once | . | TRBJ2-7 | TRBV6-7 | CARRGRVPDEQYF | TGTGCCAGGAGGGGCAGGGTTCCTGACGAGCAGTACTTC
. | TRBD1 | TRBJ2-7 | TRBV30 | CAWVQGVEQYF | TGTGCCTGGGTACAGGGGGTCGAGCAGTACTTC
. | TRBD1 | TRBJ1-1 | TRBV12-5 | CASGNRGRSTEAFF | TGTGCTAGTGGTAACAGGGGGCGAAGCACTGAAGCTTTCTTT
. | . | TRBJ2-5 | TRBV29-1 | CSVARSLGETQYF | TGCAGCGTTGCTCGGTCCCTAGGGGAGACCCAGTACTTC
. | TRBD1 | TRBJ1-1 | TRBV19 | CASSIGDRGTEAFF | TGTGCCAGTAGTATAGGGGACAGGGGCACTGAAGCTTTCTTT
. | TRBD2 | TRBJ2-1 | TRBV6-5 | CASRETSGSFNEQFF | TGTGCCAGCAGGGAGACTAGCGGGAGCTTCAATGAGCAGTTCTTC
. | TRBD1 | TRBJ1-1 | TRBV18 | CASRQGNTEAFF | TGTGCCAGCCGACAGGGGAACACTGAAGCTTTCTTT
. | TRBD1 | TRBJ1-4 | TRBV28 | CASEGAYEKLFF | TGTGCCAGTGAGGGGGCGTATGAAAAACTGTTTTTT
. | . | TRBJ2-7 | TRBV28 | CASSYGILSYEQYF | TGTGCCAGCAGTTATGGAATCCTCTCCTACGAGCAGTACTTC
. | . | TRBJ2-7 | TRBV23-1 | CASSQSGDSRLSYEQYF | TGCGCCAGCAGTCAATCTGGCGATTCTCGATTATCCTACGAGCAGTACTTC
once | . | TRBJ1-1 | TRBV19 | CASSPVSGTEAFF | TGTGCCAGTAGTCCCGTAAGCGGGACTGAAGCTTTCTTT
once | TRBD1 | TRBJ1-1 | TRBV29-1 | CSVVTGQSFEAFF | TGCAGCGTTGTTACGGGACAGAGTTTTGAAGCTTTCTTT
. | . | TRBJ2-1 | TRBV11-1 | CASSSQGIDEQFF | TGTGCCAGCAGCTCACAGGGTATAGATGAGCAGTTCTTC
once | . | TRBJ1-1 | TRBV6-1 | CASISEGGGNTEAFF | TGTGCCAGCATCTCGGAAGGGGGGGGGAACACTGAAGCTTTCTTT
. | . | TRBJ2-7 | TRBV18 | CASSPVGDIYEQYF | TGTGCCAGCTCACCAGTCGGCGACATATACGAGCAGTACTTC
. | . | TRBJ2-3 | TRBV7-2 | CASSLDTGTDTQYF | TGTGCCAGCAGCTTAGACACCGGCACAGATACGCAGTATTTT
once | . | TRBJ2-7 | TRBV6-6 | CASSYSQGSAYEQYF | TGTGCCAGCAGTTACTCTCAGGGCTCTGCCTACGAGCAGTACTTC
once | . | TRBJ2-3 | TRBV10-3 | CAISETGAGLDTQYF | TGTGCCATCAGTGAGACCGGAGCGGGTTTGGATACGCAGTATTTT
. | . | TRBJ2-3 | TRBV10-3 | CAISESQTPSTDTQYF | TGTGCCATCAGTGAGTCCCAAACTCCTAGCACAGATACGCAGTATTTT
. | . | TRBJ2-3 | TRBV7-9 | CASSRERSGTDTQYF | TGTGCCAGCAGCCGAGAGAGGTCCGGCACAGATACGCAGTATTTT
once | . | TRBJ1-3 | TRBV5-6 | CASSLVSPGTEGNTIYF | TGTGCCAGCAGCTTGGTGTCGCCCGGCACGGAGGGAAACACCATATATTTT
once | . | TRBJ2-1 | TRBV5-4 | CASSLGQGIEQFF | TGTGCCAGCAGCTTGGGGCAGGGAATTGAGCAGTTCTTC
. | TRBD1 | TRBJ2-5 | TRBV6-6 | CASGRTGGLQETQYF | TGTGCCAGCGGGCGGACAGGGGGCTTACAAGAGACCCAGTACTTC
. | . | TRBJ2-2 | TRBV9 | CASSVAGTYPGELFF | TGTGCCAGCAGCGTAGCCGGGACGTACCCCGGGGAGCTGTTTTTT
once | . | TRBJ2-7 | TRBV5-4 | CASSRGLGSYEQYF | TGTGCCAGCAGCCGCGGACTGGGCTCCTACGAGCAGTACTTC
. | . | TRBJ2-5 | TRBV9 | CASSPRGQVETQYF | TGTGCCAGCAGCCCTCGGGGGCAGGTGGAGACCCAGTACTTC
. | . | TRBJ2-5 | TRBV5-1 | CASSLGSRDVETQYF | TGCGCCAGCAGCTTGGGTTCTAGGGATGTAGAGACCCAGTACTTC
. | . | TRBJ2-3 | TRBV7-2 | CASSLALDTQYF | TGTGCCAGCAGCTTAGCGCTGGATACGCAGTATTTT
few | . | TRBJ1-4 | TRBV30 | CAWSVRQDEKLFF | TGTGCCTGGAGTGTTCGACAGGATGAAAAACTGTTTTTT
. | . | TRBJ2-1 | TRBV5-6 | CASGLRRGAQFF | TGTGCCAGCGGCCTTCGACGGGGAGCCCAGTTCTTC
. | TRBD1 | TRBJ1-3 | TRBV6-6 | CASSYSDREAGNTIYF | TGTGCCAGCAGTTACTCGGACAGGGAAGCTGGAAACACCATATATTTT
. | . | TRBJ2-3 | TRBV10-3 | CATRHLRDGDTQYF | TGTGCCACACGGCACCTTAGAGATGGAGATACGCAGTATTTT
. | . | TRBJ1-4 | TRBV7-8 | CASSSGTARNEKLFF | TGTGCCAGCAGCTCGGGGACGGCTCGTAATGAAAAACTGTTTTTT
. | . | TRBJ2-7 | TRBV7-2 | CASSLAGITYEQYF | TGTGCCAGCAGCTTAGCCGGGATAACCTACGAGCAGTACTTC
. | . | TRBJ2-7 | TRBV7-2 | CASSLGDAYEQYF | TGTGCCAGCAGCTTAGGTGATGCCTACGAGCAGTACTTC
. | . | TRBJ1-2 | TRBV20-1 | CSAPSYGYTF | TGCAGTGCTCCCTCATATGGCTACACCTTC
. | . | TRBJ1-3 | TRBV23-1 | CASSPSAQNFSSGNTIYF | TGCGCCAGCAGTCCTTCAGCACAGAACTTTAGCTCTGGAAACACCATATATTTT
. | . | TRBJ2-3 | TRBV5-1 | CASSDSFVYTDTQYF | TGCGCCAGTTCAGACAGCTTCGTTTATACAGATACGCAGTATTTT
. | . | TRBJ2-5 | TRBV30 | CAWGGSRVETQYF | TGTGCCTGGGGGGGGTCCAGGGTGGAGACCCAGTACTTC